Presented here are 14 T cell receptor beta chains from one specimen sequenced in a study of T cell repertoires in cytomegalovirus infection. TCRdb used MiXCR to reprocess the reads, holding one entry per CDR3 protein. Among about 360,000 distinct CDR3 sequences, around 18% were seen once, and the ten largest hold 8.7%. The specimen was PBMCs. These receptors were taken from a human donor in good health (CMV status not recorded). Some clones in this sample may be carry-over from other donors' samples.

The chain joins TRBV5-4 to TRBJ2-5; D remains ambiguous. This CDR3 is 15 amino acids long. From germline, CDR1 is SGHNT and CDR2 YYREEE (reference sequence). V was pared by 0 bases and J by 5 bases, with 14 bases between. This CDR3 reads CASSLGDPGRETQYF. The CDR3 nucleotides read TGTGCCAGCAGCTTGGGAGATCCGGGTCGGGAGACCCAGTACTTC.

There are a few counts of this clonotype. CDR3: CASDTGMNTEAFF. The CDR3 coding sequence is TGTGCCAGCGACACAGGGATGAACACTGAAGCTTTCTTT. J is TRBJ1-1 and V is TRBV12-3 or TRBV12-4; D is possibly TRBD1 (6 bases). Trimming took 8 bases from V and 0 from J, leaving 10 bases between them. This CDR3 has 13 amino acids.

At least ten counts were recorded for this clonotype. One end of the junction is discordant with germline, which a read error may explain. This chain uses TRBV7-2 with TRBJ1-3; D perhaps matches TRBD1 (5 bases). Germline-derived CDR1 and CDR2 are SGHTA and FQGNSA. The CDR3 loop spans 17 amino acids. CDR3: CASSLLRGALSGNAIYF. The CDR3 bases are TGTGCCAGCAGCCTCTTGAGGGGCGCACTCTCTGGAAACGCCATATATTTT. Complete variable domain (other parts from reference TRBV7-2 and TRBJ1-3): GAGVSQSPSNKVTEKGKDVELRCDPISGHTALYWYRQSLGQGLEFLIYFQGNSAPDKSGLPSDRFSAERTGGSVSTLTIQRTQQEDSAVYLCASSLLRGALSGNAIYFGEGSWLTVV.

About this clonotype itself: Given a much more abundant clone one base away, this may be a read error. The rearrangement links TRBV7-2 to TRBJ1-2, with a possible D match to TRBD1 (6 bases). Trimming cost V 10 bases and J 0 bases, with 12 bases left between them. CDR1 is SGHTA, CDR2 FQGNSA, per germline. There are 13 residues in the CDR3. This CDR3 is CANRGPTNYGYTF. CDR3 DNA: TGTGCCAACCGGGGGCCAACTAACTATGGCTACACCTTC. Using reference TRBV7-2 and TRBJ1-2 for the parts outside the CDR3, the full variable domain is GAGVSQSPSNKVTEKGKDVELRCDPISGHTALYWYRQSLGQGLEFLIYFQGNSAPDKSGLPSDRFSAERTGGSVSTLTIQRTQQEDSAVYLCANRGPTNYGYTFGSGTRLTVV.

The chain is built from TRBV7-2 and TRBJ2-5; perhaps TRBD1 as D (7 bases). V was cut by 1 base and J by 0 bases, with 15 bases left in between. The CDR3 has 17 amino acids. CDR1 SGHTA and CDR2 FQGNSA come from the germline V gene. The CDR3 coding sequence is TGTGCCAGCAGCTTAGGGGGGGACAGACAGTACCAAGAGACCCAGTACTTC. This sequence encodes CASSLGGDRQYQETQYF.

A few counts support this clonotype. The rearrangement joins TRBV20-1 to TRBJ2-1; 10 nucleotides agree with TRBD2. V was pared by 3 bases and J by 8 bases, with 7 bases of the junction left unmatched. This CDR3 has 14 amino acids. The germline gives CDR1 DFQATT, CDR2 SNEGSKA (reference sequence). CDR3 sequence: CSASKLAGMDEQFF. In DNA form, the CDR3 reads TGCAGTGCTAGCAAACTAGCGGGGATGGATGAGCAGTTCTTC.

This clonotype was seen repeatedly, ten times or more. V and J are TRBV7-2 and TRBJ2-7; TRBD2 agrees at 10 bases. The V gene end was trimmed by 5 bases and the J gene end by 3 bases; junction bases not matched to a gene: 16. Per the germline V gene, CDR1 is SGHTA and CDR2 is FQGNSA. The CDR3 is made up of 18 amino acids. CDR3 protein: CASSPQPPLAGDRYEQYF. The CDR3 region has the DNA TGTGCCAGCAGCCCACAACCCCCCCTAGCGGGAGACCGCTACGAGCAGTACTTC.

In its sample, this clonotype was seen a few times. The V gene is TRBV2, the J gene TRBJ1-6; D unresolved. Trimming took 2 bases from V and 9 from J, leaving 11 bases between them. Germline V gene sequence: CDR1 SNHLY, CDR2 FYNNEI. There are 14 residues in the CDR3. The CDR3 sequence: CASSEYSSGSPLHF. The CDR3 nucleotides are TGTGCCAGCAGTGAATATAGTAGCGGTTCACCCCTCCACTTT.

This clonotype turned up a few times. The chain uses TRBV12-3 or TRBV12-4 and TRBJ2-1; D gene ambiguous. Trimming stripped 4 bases from V and 3 bases from J, with 7 bases between. This CDR3 has 13 amino acids. In DNA, the CDR3 is TGTGCCAGCAGTTCCAGGCGCTACAATGAGCAGTTCTTC. It specifies CASSSRRYNEQFF.

This clonotype has at least ten counts. The chain has TRBV12-3 or TRBV12-4 and TRBJ1-1; 7 bases match TRBD1. V shed 3 bases and J 1 base; nucleotides not matched to a gene: 8. The CDR3 is 16 residues long. The DNA for the CDR3 is TGTGCCAGCAGTTTTCGAACAGGGGCGGGGAACACTGAAGCTTTCTTT. Translation: CASSFRTGAGNTEAFF.

As to this clonotype: This CDR3 fails to terminate in the conserved phenylalanine or tryptophan, so it likely reflects a read error. The rearrangement links TRBV19 to TRBJ2-7, with D tentatively TRBD1 or TRBD2 (5 bases each). Between the trimmed V and J ends, which lost 5 bases and 2 bases, there was a span of 16 bases. This CDR3 contains 15 residues. The germline V gene encodes CDR1 LNHDA and CDR2 SQIVND (reference sequence). CDR3 bases: TGTGCCAGTAGTCCTCGGGCAGCGGACACCTACGAGCAGTACTGC. Translated: CASSPRAADTYEQYC.

The chain recombines TRBV20-1 with TRBJ1-1; no firm D call. CDR3 length: 15 residues. In germline, CDR1 is DFQATT, CDR2 SNEGSKA (reference sequence). V lost 3 bases to trimming and J lost 10 bases, with 24 bases between them. CDR3 loop: CSARVPSHVQAVAFF. For the CDR3, the DNA is TGCAGTGCTAGGGTCCCCTCCCATGTGCAGGCGGTAGCTTTCTTT.

This clonotype was seen repeatedly, ten times or more. A much larger clone is a single base away; this may be a read error. The chain joins TRBV7-9 to TRBJ2-7; TRBD2 might be the D (6 bases). This CDR3 has 13 amino acids. Deletions cut 8 bases from V and 9 bases from J, with 20 bases between. CDR1 and CDR2 (germline): SEHNR, FQNEAQ (reference sequence). DNA of the CDR3: TGTGCCAGCTTCGACGGGCCGGGACTTATGCAGTACTTC. Encoded protein: CASFDGPGLMQYF.

This clonotype was seen many times. The chain couples TRBV11-2 to TRBJ2-1, with D possibly called TRBD1 or TRBD2 (5 bases each). Germline-derived CDR1 and CDR2 are SGHAT and FQNNGV. V was shortened by 3 bases and J by 1 base, with 13 bases between the two germline ends. This CDR3 spans 16 amino acids. The CDR3 DNA sequence: TGTGCCAGCAGCTTCGACTCCTGGGGGTCCTACAATGAGCAGTTCTTC. This codes for CASSFDSWGSYNEQFF.